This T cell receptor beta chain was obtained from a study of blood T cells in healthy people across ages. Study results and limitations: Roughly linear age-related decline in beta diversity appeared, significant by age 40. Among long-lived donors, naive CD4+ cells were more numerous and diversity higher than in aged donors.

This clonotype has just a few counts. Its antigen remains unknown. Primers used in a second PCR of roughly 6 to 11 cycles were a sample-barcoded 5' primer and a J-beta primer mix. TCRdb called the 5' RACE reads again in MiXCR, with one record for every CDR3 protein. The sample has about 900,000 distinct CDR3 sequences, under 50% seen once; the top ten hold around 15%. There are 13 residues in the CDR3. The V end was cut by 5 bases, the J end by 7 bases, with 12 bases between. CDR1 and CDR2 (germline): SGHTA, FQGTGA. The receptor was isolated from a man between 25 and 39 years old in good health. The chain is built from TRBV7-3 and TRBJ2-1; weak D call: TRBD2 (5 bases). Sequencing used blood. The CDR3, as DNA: TGTGCCAGCAGCGCCCCCCCGGGGAATGAGCAGTTCTTC. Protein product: CASSAPPGNEQFF.